These 25 T cell receptor beta chains share one sample of origin, sequenced in a study of blood T cell repertoires in COVID-19. The repertoire was sequenced with immunoSEQ multiplex PCR; TCRdb's copy has only in-frame clones and lacks some. Here the sample spans roughly 62,000 clones, about 80% being singletons. The sequenced sample consisted of peripheral blood. These receptors were obtained from a man between 60 and 75 years old with acute or convalescent COVID-19.

This clone is a singleton in its sample. The gene calls are TRBV19 and TRBJ1-6; 10 bases are shared with TRBD1. Germline values: CDR1 LNHDA, CDR2 SQIVND (reference sequence). After removal of 8 bases from V and 10 bases from J, the junction contained 2 bases not matched to a gene. The CDR3 length is 12 residues. DNA for the CDR3: TGTGCCAGTGGACAGGGGGGATCACCCCTCCACTTT. Protein product: CASGQGGSPLHF.

J is TRBJ2-2 and V is TRBV7-2; D might be TRBD1 (6 bases). There are 14 residues in the CDR3. Germline V gives CDR1 SGHTA, CDR2 FQGNSA. Trimming shortened V by 5 bases and J by 4 bases, and 11 bases separated the two germline ends. CDR3 DNA sequence: TGTGCCAGCAGCGTTCAGGGGTTCACCGGGGAGCTGTTTTTT. Translated, it gives CASSVQGFTGELFF. Variable domain in full (rest from reference TRBV7-2 and TRBJ2-2): GAGVSQSPSNKVTEKGKDVELRCDPISGHTALYWYRQSLGQGLEFLIYFQGNSAPDKSGLPSDRFSAERTGGSVSTLTIQRTQQEDSAVYLCASSVQGFTGELFFGEGSRLTVL.

V usage is TRBV30 and J usage is TRBJ1-3; possibly TRBD1 for D (6 bases). Germline V gene lookup returns CDR1 GTSNPN and CDR2 SVGIG (reference sequence). V was clipped by 5 bases and J by 0 bases, with 11 bases between them. The CDR3 spans 14 residues. CDR3 coding DNA: TGTGCCTGGGACAGGACACACTCTGGAAACACCATATATTTT. Translation: CAWDRTHSGNTIYF.

The V and J genes are TRBV15 and TRBJ1-5; a possible D gene is TRBD1 (5 bases). Trimming cost V 0 bases and J 6 bases, with 12 bases left between them. Germline assignment: CDR1 LNHNV and CDR2 YYDKDF (reference sequence). The CDR3 consists of 15 residues. The CDR3: CATSRDIGVGQPQHF. DNA for the CDR3: TGTGCCACCAGCAGAGATATAGGGGTCGGTCAGCCCCAGCATTTT.

The chain carries TRBV19 and TRBJ2-7, with D possibly matching TRBD2 (5 bases). V was trimmed by 6 bases and J by 0 bases, leaving 15 bases between them. Germline CDR1 is LNHDA and CDR2 is SQIVND (reference sequence). The CDR3 has 15 amino acids. The CDR3 protein is CASSLEPTTSYEQYF. CDR3 DNA sequence: TGTGCCAGTAGCCTCGAGCCGACTACCTCCTACGAGCAGTACTTC.

This clone was picked up one time. The V call is TRBV7-9, the J call TRBJ1-4, with 8 nucleotides matching TRBD1. Trimming removed 11 bases from V and 10 bases from J; junction bases left unmatched: 9. The CDR3 runs to 12 residues. Germline lookup yields CDR1 SEHNR and CDR2 FQNEAQ (reference sequence). CDR3 loop: CAGRQGPVKLFF. DNA for the CDR3: TGTGCCGGAAGACAGGGGCCCGTAAAACTGTTTTTT.

The rearrangement links TRBV4-1 to TRBJ1-2; the match to TRBD1 covers 9 bases. The CDR3 is 19 amino acids. Germline V CDR1 and CDR2: MGHRA, YSYEKL. The V and J ends lost 0 bases and 3 bases, in that order; junction bases with no gene match: 14. The CDR3 DNA sequence: TGCGCCAGCAGCCAAGATCCAAGTGGGGTGGGACAGGGCTACTATGGCTACACCTTC. This gives the protein CASSQDPSGVGQGYYGYTF.

This chain connects TRBV24-1 to TRBJ2-5; 10 bases are shared with TRBD2. Germline V gene sequence: CDR1 KGHDR, CDR2 SFDVKD. The CDR3 has 14 amino acids. The J segment lost 5 bases and the V segment lost 4 bases, leaving 3 bases of the junction unmatched. In nucleotides, the CDR3 is TGTGCCACCAGTGACCGTAGCGGGGGGGAGACCCAGTACTTC. This gives the protein CATSDRSGGETQYF.

This clone was counted between two and nine times. The chain uses TRBV27 and TRBJ2-7; TRBD1 aligns across 7 bases. J lost 4 bases, V lost 4 bases, and 10 bases had no gene match. Per germline, CDR1 MNHEY and CDR2 SMNVEV (reference sequence). The CDR3 runs 15 residues. CDR3 sequence reads: CASSSTKGQSYEQYF. CDR3 nucleotide sequence: TGTGCCAGCAGTTCTACAAAGGGACAGTCATACGAGCAGTACTTC.

The rearrangement links TRBV24-1 to TRBJ1-4; D is ambiguous. This CDR3 has 16 residues. The V end was cut by 5 bases, the J end by 3 bases, with 15 bases between. The germline gives CDR1 KGHDR, CDR2 SFDVKD. CDR3 DNA: TGTGCCACCAGTGCCACCGGCGACCGGGCTAATGAAAAACTGTTTTTT. Translated, it gives CATSATGDRANEKLFF.

V usage is TRBV5-6 and J usage is TRBJ1-2, with D possibly TRBD1 on 5 matching bases. The CDR3 extends over 17 amino acids. V lost 0 bases to trimming and J lost 4 bases, with 19 bases between them. Germline V gene data show CDR1 as SGHDT and CDR2 as YYEEEE. CDR3 in DNA: TGTGCCAGCAGCTTGGCCCCCTTTCTGACAGCCCTCTATGGCTACACCTTC. Translating it yields CASSLAPFLTALYGYTF.

J is TRBJ1-5 and V is TRBV4-2; D not resolved. V was pared by 0 bases and J by 3 bases, with 9 bases between. The CDR3 sequence is 15 residues long. Germline loops: CDR1 LGHNA, CDR2 YNFKEQ. The CDR3 DNA sequence: TGTGCCAGCAGCCAAGAATCAGTGATCAATCAGCCCCAGCATTTT. Translation gives CASSQESVINQPQHF.

This clone was picked up a small number of times. The V call is TRBV12-5, the J call TRBJ2-3; 10 nucleotides match TRBD2. The CDR3 covers 16 residues. CDR1 is LGHNT, CDR2 FRNRAP, per germline. J was trimmed by 4 bases and V by 6 bases; bases with no gene match: 10. CDR3: CASGRGTSDAPDTQYF. The CDR3, as DNA: TGTGCTAGTGGGCGGGGGACTAGCGACGCTCCAGATACGCAGTATTTT.

The gene calls are TRBV10-3 and TRBJ2-7; 9 nucleotides match TRBD1. CDR3 length: 14 residues. The V gene end was trimmed by 6 bases and the J gene end by 1 base; junction bases not matched to a gene: 4. CDR1 is ENHRY and CDR2 is SYGVKD in the germline V gene. This CDR3 is CAIRSGTGSYEQYF. In DNA, the CDR3 is TGTGCCATCAGATCCGGGACAGGGTCCTACGAGCAGTACTTC.

This clone was seen a handful of times. The rearrangement joins TRBV6-6 to TRBJ1-4; D ambiguous. Germline V CDR1 and CDR2: MNHNY, SVGAGI (reference sequence). The V gene lost 6 bases and the J gene lost 0 bases, with 8 bases spanning the gap. This CDR3 has 14 amino acids. CDR3 sequence: CASSSVPTNEKLFF. Here the CDR3 DNA reads TGTGCCAGCAGCTCAGTCCCAACTAATGAAAAACTGTTTTTT.

The V call is TRBV24-1, the J call TRBJ2-5, with 7 bases matching TRBD1. Trimming at V came to 9 bases and at J to 5 bases, leaving 5 bases not matched to a gene. Per germline, CDR1 KGHDR and CDR2 SFDVKD. The length of the CDR3 is 12 residues. The CDR3 DNA follows: TGTGCCACCCTCCTAGGGGGCGAGACCCAGTACTTC. It encodes CATLLGGETQYF.

The chain has TRBV5-1 and TRBJ1-2; 8 nucleotides match TRBD1. V shed 2 bases, J shed 8 bases, and the junction held 14 bases outside the gene matches. CDR1 and CDR2 from the germline V gene are SGHRS and YFSETQ. The CDR3 consists of 16 residues. The CDR3 loop is CASSFLAQPGGRGYTF. As DNA, the CDR3 is TGCGCCAGCAGCTTTCTAGCCCAGCCAGGGGGCCGGGGCTACACCTTC.

The chain couples TRBV14 to TRBJ1-5; D is undetermined. Germline V CDR1 and CDR2: SGHDN, FVKESK. CDR3 length: 13 amino acids. V was shortened by 3 bases and J by 4 bases, with 7 bases between the two germline ends. The CDR3 here is CASSQQHNQPQHF. CDR3 nucleotide sequence: TGTGCCAGCAGCCAGCAACATAATCAGCCCCAGCATTTT.

This CDR3 reads CASSTQGATGNTIYF. The CDR3 DNA sequence: TGTGCCAGCAGCACCCAGGGGGCTACCGGAAACACCATATATTTT. The gene calls are TRBV14 and TRBJ1-3; TRBD1 matches at 8 bases. V dropped 5 bases and J dropped 4; count of bases not matched to a gene: 7. In germline, CDR1 is SGHDN, CDR2 FVKESK. The CDR3 loop spans 15 amino acids. The full variable domain, with the rest looked up from reference TRBV14 and TRBJ1-3, is EAGVTQFPSHSVIEKGQTVTLRCDPISGHDNLYWYRRVMGKEIKFLLHFVKESKQDESGMPNNRFLAERTGGTYSTLKVQPAELEDSGVYFCASSTQGATGNTIYFGEGSWLTVV.

The rearrangement uses TRBV5-1 and TRBJ2-5, with TRBD2 matching over 13 bases. The CDR3 contains 17 residues. Germline V gives CDR1 SGHRS, CDR2 YFSETQ. Trimming cost V 5 bases and J 1 base; bases outside gene matches: 8. The CDR3 sequence: CASRSGTSGVGQETQYF. CDR3 nucleotide sequence: TGCGCCAGCAGATCCGGGACTAGCGGGGTGGGCCAAGAGACCCAGTACTTC.

The V gene is TRBV6-6, the J gene TRBJ1-1, with a weak D call TRBD1 (6 bases). Germline CDR1 reads MNHNY; CDR2 reads SVGAGI (reference sequence). The CDR3 spans 14 residues. V lost 8 bases to trimming and J lost 4 bases, with 17 bases between them. The CDR3 coding sequence is TGTGCCAGCTGTTTAGGGGGAATGGGCACTGAAGCTTTCTTT. It yields the protein CASCLGGMGTEAFF.

The chain has TRBV29-1 and TRBJ1-4; no firm D call. Germline CDR1 SQVTM, CDR2 ANQGSEA. CDR3 length: 11 residues. V was trimmed by 7 bases and J by 6 bases, leaving 9 bases between them. CDR3 nucleotides: TGCAGCGCTCGGCTAGATGAAAAACTGTTTTTT. This translates into CSARLDEKLFF.

A single count supports this clone. The V gene is TRBV9, the J gene TRBJ1-2, with TRBD1 matching 7 bases. CDR1 and CDR2 (germline): SGDLS, YYNGEE. J lost 5 bases, V lost 4 bases, and 5 bases had no gene match. The CDR3 length is 13 residues. The CDR3 DNA reads TGTGCCAGCAGCCCCGGGGACAGTTATGGCTACACCTTC. Protein sequence: CASSPGDSYGYTF.

This chain connects TRBV23-1 to TRBJ2-7, with TRBD1 matching 7 bases. TRBV23-1 is labeled an ORF, and its function is uncertain. CDR3 length equals 14 residues. Losses at the gene ends were 6 bases for V and 0 bases for J; bases not matched to a gene: 5. The CDR3 nucleotides are TGCGCCAGCAGGCGCCGGGACAGCTCCTACGAGCAGTACTTC. It specifies CASRRRDSSYEQYF.

The V gene is TRBV23-1, the J gene TRBJ2-4, with 7 positions matching TRBD2. TRBV23-1 is an ORF for which the function is uncertain. V gave up 4 bases and J gave up 0 bases; unmatched junction bases: 6. The CDR3 totals 16 residues. CDR3 loop: CASSLSGALAKNIQYF. As DNA, the CDR3 is TGCGCCAGCAGTCTAAGCGGGGCTCTAGCCAAAAACATTCAGTACTTC.